The entry below describes one T cell receptor (beta chain). Germline V gene lookup returns CDR1 LNHNV and CDR2 YYDKDF (reference sequence). The CDR3 extends over 14 amino acids. V was pared by 3 bases and J by 0 bases, with 8 bases between. The sample belongs to a study of blood T cell repertoires in COVID-19. Across the whole study: Both acute and convalescent COVID-19 samples were obtained from the United States, Italy and Spain. T cells, B-cell-depleted T cells, or PBMCs provided the cDNA or gDNA that served as material.

Measured with immunoSEQ multiplex PCR; TCRdb has only the in-frame clones, and not every one. The sample includes approximately 70,000 clones, approximately 89% of them seen just once. Sequencing was carried out using peripheral blood. The clonotype originates from an older woman with active COVID-19. This rearrangement joins TRBV15 to TRBJ1-1; D is perhaps TRBD1 (5 bases). In DNA, the CDR3 is TGTGCCACCAGCAGGGGGCATATGAACACTGAAGCTTTCTTT. Translated: CATSRGHMNTEAFF. Based on the CDR3 plus reference TRBV15 and TRBJ1-1, the full variable domain is DAMVIQNPRYQVTQFGKPVTLSCSQTLNHNVMYWYQQKSSQAPKLLFHYYDKDFNNEADTPDNFQSRRPNTSFCFLDIRSPGLGDTAMYLCATSRGHMNTEAFFGQGTRLTVV.